The T cell receptor beta chain described here comes from a study of response to subunit inactivated influenza vaccine. Findings and limits, study-wide: Authors suggested few new T cells are recruited by each seasonal influenza vaccination.

In TCRdb, the RT-PCR reads were re-called with MiXCR into one record per CDR3 protein. The table lists some 500,000 distinct CDR3 sequences, 15% to 20% of them singletons. The CDR3 contains 13 residues. Trimming shortened V by 2 bases and J by 5 bases, and 9 bases separated the two germline ends. Germline CDR1 reads SGHTA; CDR2 reads FQGNSA. This clonotype was seen more than once but under ten times. What it binds is not known. This specimen consisted of CD4+ T cells sorted from PBMCs, obtained around 25 months after vaccination. This chain uses TRBV7-2 with TRBJ2-5; D is ambiguous. This TCR derives from a man between 50 and 75 years old who received an inactivated influenza vaccine. The CDR3 bases are TGTGCCAGCAGCTTAAGTTTCGGGGAGACCCAGTACTTC. It encodes CASSLSFGETQYF.